Given below is one T cell receptor beta chain in context. TCRdb keeps only in-frame clones here, not all; method: immunoSEQ multiplex PCR. Here the sample spans fewer than 650,000 clones, roughly 72% being singletons. The data originate from a study of shared clonotypes between healthy human individuals. Trimming at V came to 7 bases and at J to 1 base, leaving 2 bases not matched to a gene. Germline V gene data show CDR1 as LNHDA and CDR2 as SQIVND (reference sequence). This CDR3 has 13 amino acids. This receptor was obtained from a woman between 40 and 50 years old in good health. Some clones in this sample may be carry-over from other donors' samples. V gene TRBV19 combines with J gene TRBJ1-1, with 8 bases aligning to TRBD1. Sequencing was carried out using PBMCs. The CDR3 region has the DNA TGTGCCAGTAACAGGGGGTGGAACACTGAAGCTTTCTTT. This encodes CASNRGWNTEAFF.